One TCR beta chain is described in this entry. The antigen remains unidentified. Clones were sequenced by immunoSEQ multiplex PCR, and TCRdb holds only the in-frame ones, with some missing. In the table there are 70,000 or so clones, about 69% of which are singletons. This sample was taken from a study of vaccination effects on CD4 cells after COVID-19. Study at large: A couple of convalescent donors provided samples 16 days and one week before vaccination. Study observations and caveats: Infection-derived and vaccine-derived clones contracted markedly late after vaccination.

V gave up 2 bases and J gave up 0 bases, with 5 bases separating them. Germline assignment: CDR1 MNHEY and CDR2 SVGAGI. The CDR3 spans 14 residues. Before sequencing took place, the ViraFEST assay used viral peptide pools to expand antigen-specific CD4+ T cells. Having been cultured for roughly 11 days, the cells underwent CD4+ T cell isolation. Sometime from March through December 2020, the person acquired a SARS-CoV-2 infection that PCR confirmed. Half the medium was swapped for IL-2 medium on days 3 and 7. The TCR originated in a human donor who had a prior SARS-CoV-2 infection. Specimen: CD4+ T cells from PBMCs cultured with HIV peptides, collected before COVID-19 vaccination. The subset is: HIV-1 Nef peptide pool negative control/reference culture. The rearrangement links TRBV6-5 to TRBJ1-3; no definite D call. CDR3 DNA: TGTGCCAGCAGTTACGGCAACTCTGGAAACACCATATATTTT. Protein: CASSYGNSGNTIYF.